A single T cell receptor (beta chain) is shown here with its context. Recruited during active infection, patients (from Seattle) were subsequently followed longitudinally. These data originate in a study of blood T cell repertoires in COVID-19. Germline CDR1 is MNHEY and CDR2 is SVGAGI. The CDR3 contains 15 residues. The V segment lost 6 bases and the J segment 7 bases; nucleotides outside the gene matches: 6. As originally analysed: Amplification from reference gene primers served as the basis for estimated nucleated cell counts. Only in-frame clones appear in the TCRdb table, and some are missing; sequencing was by immunoSEQ multiplex PCR. V and J calls and clone size are copied from that table; D and trimming were computed from the DNA. The sample carries approximately 170,000 clones, 83% recorded once.

The TCR was taken from a woman between 70 and 85 years old with COVID-19, enrolled during active disease. Input material: peripheral blood. V and J are TRBV6-5 and TRBJ1-6, with 10 nucleotides matching TRBD1. The CDR3 DNA follows: TGTGCCAGCAGAGCCGGGACAGGGGAGAATTCACCCCTCCACTTT. This codes for CASRAGTGENSPLHF.